This T cell receptor (beta chain) comes out of a study of radiotherapy plus CTLA-4 blockade in lung cancer. Across the whole study: The study recorded objective responses in 18% of patients and disease control in approximately 31%.

Regarding this clone: As yet, its antigen is unknown.

V was pared by 4 bases and J by 1 base, with 8 bases of the junction left unmatched. CDR3 length: 15 residues. Germline V gene lookup returns CDR1 SQVTM and CDR2 ANQGSEA. TCRdb keeps only in-frame clones here, not all; method: immunoSEQ multiplex PCR. Of approximately 35,000 clones listed, 75% to 90% are singletons. Whole-study results and caveats: In blood, after radiotherapy plus ipilimumab, tumor-derived TCR clones expanded.

Sequenced here: peripheral blood, sampled from a patient treated with radiotherapy plus ipilimumab. This sequence was found in a human donor with non-small cell lung cancer who had stable disease on radiotherapy plus ipilimumab. The rearrangement uses TRBV29-1 and TRBJ2-7; 9 bases align to TRBD2. The CDR3 is CSVVPGLAPSYEQYF. The CDR3 coding sequence is TGCAGCGTTGTCCCGGGACTAGCTCCTTCCTACGAGCAGTACTTC.